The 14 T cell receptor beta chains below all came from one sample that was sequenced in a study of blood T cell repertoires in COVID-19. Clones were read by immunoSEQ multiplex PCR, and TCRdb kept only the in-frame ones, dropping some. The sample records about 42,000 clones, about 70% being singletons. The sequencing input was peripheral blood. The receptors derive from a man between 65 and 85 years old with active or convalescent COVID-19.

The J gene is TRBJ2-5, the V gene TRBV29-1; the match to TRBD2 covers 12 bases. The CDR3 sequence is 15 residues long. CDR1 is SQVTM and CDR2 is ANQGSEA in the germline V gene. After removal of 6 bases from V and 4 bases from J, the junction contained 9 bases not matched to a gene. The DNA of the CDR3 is TGCAGCGTCGTGACTAGCGGGGGATTAGGAGAGACCCAGTACTTC. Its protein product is CSVVTSGGLGETQYF.

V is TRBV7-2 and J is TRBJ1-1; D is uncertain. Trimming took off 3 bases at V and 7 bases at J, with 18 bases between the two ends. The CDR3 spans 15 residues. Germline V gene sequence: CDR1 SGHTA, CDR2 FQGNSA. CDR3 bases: TGTGCCAGCAGCTTTAGCGGGGAGAGGCACTATGAAGCTTTCTTT. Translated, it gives CASSFSGERHYEAFF.

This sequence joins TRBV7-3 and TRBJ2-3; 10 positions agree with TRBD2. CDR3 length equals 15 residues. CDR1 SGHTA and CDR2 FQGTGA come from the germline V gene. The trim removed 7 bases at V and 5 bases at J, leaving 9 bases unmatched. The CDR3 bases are TGTGCCAGCACCCTTAGCGGGGGGCCGGGAGATACGCAGTATTTT. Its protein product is CASTLSGGPGDTQYF.

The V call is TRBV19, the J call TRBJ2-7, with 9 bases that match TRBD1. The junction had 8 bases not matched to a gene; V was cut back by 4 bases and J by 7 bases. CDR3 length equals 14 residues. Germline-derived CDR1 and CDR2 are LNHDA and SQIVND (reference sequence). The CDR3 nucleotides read TGTGCCAGTAGTAGAAGACAGGGGGAAGGGGAGCAGTACTTC. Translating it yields CASSRRQGEGEQYF.

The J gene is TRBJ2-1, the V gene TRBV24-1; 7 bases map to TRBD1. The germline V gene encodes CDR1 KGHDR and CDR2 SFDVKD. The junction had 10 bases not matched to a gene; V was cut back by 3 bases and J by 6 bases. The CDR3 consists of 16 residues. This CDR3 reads CATSDPQMGQTNEQFF. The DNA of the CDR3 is TGTGCCACCAGTGATCCGCAAATGGGACAGACCAATGAGCAGTTCTTC.

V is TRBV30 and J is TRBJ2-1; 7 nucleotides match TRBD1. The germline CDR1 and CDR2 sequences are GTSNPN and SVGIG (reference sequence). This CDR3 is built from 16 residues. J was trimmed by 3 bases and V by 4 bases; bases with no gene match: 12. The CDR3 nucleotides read TGTGCCTGGACCCCATCTCGGTCAGGGGGCTACAATGAGCAGTTCTTC. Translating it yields CAWTPSRSGGYNEQFF.

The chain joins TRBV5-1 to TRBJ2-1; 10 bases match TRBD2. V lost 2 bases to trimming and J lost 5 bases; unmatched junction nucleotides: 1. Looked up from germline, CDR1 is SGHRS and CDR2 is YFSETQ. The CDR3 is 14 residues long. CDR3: CASSLAGGNNEQFF. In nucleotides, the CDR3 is TGCGCCAGCAGCTTAGCGGGGGGGAACAATGAGCAGTTCTTC. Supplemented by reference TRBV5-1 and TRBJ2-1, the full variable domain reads KAGVTQTPRYLIKTRGQQVTLSCSPISGHRSVSWYQQTPGQGLQFLFEYFSETQRNKGNFPGRFSGRQFSNSRSEMNVSTLELGDSALYLCASSLAGGNNEQFFGPGTRLTVL.

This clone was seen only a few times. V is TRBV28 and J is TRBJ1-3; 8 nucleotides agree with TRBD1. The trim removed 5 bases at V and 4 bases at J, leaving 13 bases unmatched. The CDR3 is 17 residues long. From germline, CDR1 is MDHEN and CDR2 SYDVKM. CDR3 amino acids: CASSPRTGMAGGNTIYF. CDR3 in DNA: TGTGCCAGCAGTCCACGGACAGGGATGGCTGGCGGAAACACCATATATTTT.

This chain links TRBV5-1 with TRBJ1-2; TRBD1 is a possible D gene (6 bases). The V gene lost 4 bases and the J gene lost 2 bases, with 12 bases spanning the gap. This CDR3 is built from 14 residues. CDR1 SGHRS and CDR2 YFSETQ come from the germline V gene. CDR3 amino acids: CASSVDRRNYGYTF. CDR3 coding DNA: TGCGCCAGCAGCGTAGACAGGCGCAACTATGGCTACACCTTC.

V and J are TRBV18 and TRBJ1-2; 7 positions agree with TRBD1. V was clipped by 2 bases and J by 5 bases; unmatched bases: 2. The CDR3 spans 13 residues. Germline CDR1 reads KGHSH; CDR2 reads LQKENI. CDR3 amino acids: CASSPGTAYGYTF. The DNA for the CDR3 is TGTGCCAGCTCACCAGGGACAGCTTATGGCTACACCTTC.

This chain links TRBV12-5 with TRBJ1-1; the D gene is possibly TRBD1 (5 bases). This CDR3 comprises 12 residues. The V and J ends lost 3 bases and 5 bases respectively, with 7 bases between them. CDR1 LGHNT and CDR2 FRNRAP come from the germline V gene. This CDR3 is CASGLQVTEAFF. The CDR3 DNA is TGTGCTAGTGGTTTACAGGTTACTGAAGCTTTCTTT. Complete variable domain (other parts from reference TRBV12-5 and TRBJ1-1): DARVTQTPRHKVTEMGQEVTMRCQPILGHNTVFWYRQTMMQGLELLAYFRNRAPLDDSGMPKDRFSAEMPDATLATLKIQPSEPRDSAVYFCASGLQVTEAFFGQGTRLTVV.

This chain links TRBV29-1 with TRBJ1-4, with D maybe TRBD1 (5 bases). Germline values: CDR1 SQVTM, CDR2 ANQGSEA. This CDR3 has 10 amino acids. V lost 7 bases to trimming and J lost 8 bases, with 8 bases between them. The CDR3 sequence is CSAGEEKLFF. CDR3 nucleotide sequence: TGCAGCGCGGGGGAGGAAAAACTGTTTTTT.

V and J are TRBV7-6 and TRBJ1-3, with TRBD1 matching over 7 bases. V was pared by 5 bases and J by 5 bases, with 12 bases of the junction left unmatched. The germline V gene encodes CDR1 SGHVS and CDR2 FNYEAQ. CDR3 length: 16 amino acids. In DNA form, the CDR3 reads TGTGCCAGCAGCCAACATGCCGAGGGGGCACGAAACACCATATATTTT. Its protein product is CASSQHAEGARNTIYF.

Here the CDR3 DNA reads TGTGCCAGCAGTGACGGGCGCCGGGGTATCAATGAGCAGTTCTTC. The encoded protein is CASSDGRRGINEQFF. The rearrangement joins TRBV6-4 to TRBJ2-1; possible D gene TRBD2, 5 bases. Germline V gives CDR1 MRHNA, CDR2 SNTAGT. The CDR3 runs to 15 residues. Trimming left V 2 bases short and J 6 bases short, with 14 bases between.